What follows are 11 T cell receptor beta chains derived from one specimen sequenced in a study of cytomegalovirus exposure and HLA in healthy donors (dated by TCRdb to the late 2010s). Receptors were amplified or captured by the immunoSEQ multiplex PCR assay. For the multiplex PCR, a mixture combining 60 forward primers for TCR Vbeta segments and 13 reverse primers for TCR Jbeta segments was used. TCRdb retrieved this table from immuneACCESS and kept in-frame rearrangements only. Not all clones are present; in checked studies, unresolved V genes account for under half, and no reason is known for the remainder. The sample table records over 120,000 clones; about four fifths of these occur just once. The ten largest clones capture just over 4.5% of the sample. Sequenced input: PBMCs. Source of these receptors: a man aged 40-50 years in good health and CMV-seronegative.

The genes are TRBV5-1 and TRBJ1-4; D might be TRBD1 (5 bases). Looked up from germline, CDR1 is SGHRS and CDR2 is YFSETQ. Trimming stripped 2 bases from V and 8 bases from J, with 25 bases between. The CDR3 sequence is 18 residues long. CDR3 region: CASSFELSGLLGEEKLFF. The CDR3, as DNA: TGCGCCAGCAGCTTCGAATTATCGGGACTCCTTGGGGAGGAAAAACTGTTTTTT. Variable domain in full (rest from reference TRBV5-1 and TRBJ1-4): KAGVTQTPRYLIKTRGQQVTLSCSPISGHRSVSWYQQTPGQGLQFLFEYFSETQRNKGNFPGRFSGRQFSNSRSEMNVSTLELGDSALYLCASSFELSGLLGEEKLFFGSGTQLSVL.

The gene calls are TRBV7-9 and TRBJ2-7; TRBD1 matches at 9 bases. The CDR3 is 14 amino acids. Germline V lookup: CDR1 SEHNR, CDR2 FQNEAQ (reference sequence). V lost 5 bases, J lost 7 bases, and 9 bases stayed unmatched. CDR3 nucleotide sequence: TGTGCCAGCAGCCCTCCGGGACAGGGTGTAGAGCAGTACTTC. It yields the protein CASSPPGQGVEQYF.

This sequence joins TRBV29-1 and TRBJ1-5; tentatively, D is TRBD1 (5 bases). Germline V gene data show CDR1 as SQVTM and CDR2 as ANQGSEA. Trimming cost V 6 bases and J 4 bases, with 13 bases left between them. The CDR3 extends over 13 amino acids. The CDR3 loop is CSVGGDGNQPQHF. CDR3 coding DNA: TGCAGCGTCGGCGGGGACGGGAATCAGCCCCAGCATTTT.

As for this clone: The same CDR3 can be traced to other DNA sequences in this sample. The chain uses TRBV6-5 and TRBJ1-1; D gene unclear. V lost 2 bases to trimming and J lost 4 bases, with 2 bases between them. In germline, CDR1 is MNHEY, CDR2 SVGAGI. This CDR3 has 11 amino acids. CDR3 in DNA: TGTGCCAGCAGTTACCTCACTGAAGCTTTCTTT. It codes for CASSYLTEAFF.

This rearrangement joins TRBV5-6 to TRBJ2-5; D may be TRBD2 (6 bases). The CDR3 runs 14 residues. Trimming took off 4 bases at V and 3 bases at J, with 13 bases between the two ends. The germline V gene has CDR1 SGHDT and CDR2 YYEEEE. CDR3 sequence: CASSARLVEETQYF. Here the CDR3 DNA reads TGTGCCAGCAGCGCTAGACTAGTTGAAGAGACCCAGTACTTC.

This chain connects TRBV18 to TRBJ1-1; 8 bases are shared with TRBD1. Germline lookup yields CDR1 KGHSH and CDR2 LQKENI. Trimming removed 3 bases from V and 8 bases from J; junction bases left unmatched: 8. This CDR3 is 14 amino acids long. The CDR3 sequence: CASSPFQGAGEAFF. In DNA, the CDR3 is TGTGCCAGCTCACCCTTCCAGGGGGCCGGGGAAGCTTTCTTT.

V and J are TRBV6-5 and TRBJ2-1; maybe TRBD2 (5 bases). This CDR3 is built from 13 residues. Germline CDR1 MNHEY, CDR2 SVGAGI. V lost 6 bases and J 4 bases, leaving 10 bases between the germline ends. CDR3 bases: TGTGCCAGCAGAGCGGCACTTTACAATGAGCAGTTCTTC. Protein sequence: CASRAALYNEQFF.

The chain joins TRBV5-4 to TRBJ1-2, with 10 bases lining up with TRBD1. After removal of 2 bases from V and 5 bases from J, the junction contained 9 bases not matched to a gene. The CDR3 contains 16 residues. From germline, CDR1 is SGHNT and CDR2 YYREEE (reference sequence). The CDR3 is CASSLPMRTGGYGYTF. The CDR3 nucleotides are TGTGCCAGCAGCTTACCGATGAGGACAGGGGGTTATGGCTACACCTTC.

The chain uses TRBV30 and TRBJ1-2; TRBD1 aligns across 8 bases. Unmatched junction bases numbered 5, after V lost 1 base and J lost 4 bases. The CDR3 is made up of 14 amino acids. The germline CDR1 and CDR2 sequences are GTSNPN and SVGIG (reference sequence). The CDR3 DNA reads TGTGCCTGGAGTGGCCAGGGGGCAGGCTATGGCTACACCTTC. Translating gives CAWSGQGAGYGYTF. Combining the CDR3 with reference TRBV30 and TRBJ1-2 gives the whole variable domain SQTIHQWPATLVQPVGSPLSLECTVEGTSNPNLYWYRQAAGRGLQLLFYSVGIGQISSEVPQNLSASRPQDRQFILSSKKLLLSDSGFYLCAWSGQGAGYGYTFGSGTRLTVV.

The chain employs TRBV5-8 and TRBJ2-2, with TRBD1 matching 8 bases. This CDR3 contains 16 residues. V was pared by 3 bases and J by 4 bases, with 8 bases of the junction left unmatched. Germline V gene lookup returns CDR1 SGHTS and CDR2 YDEGEE. CDR3 residues: CASSSTGVLGTGELFF. In DNA form, the CDR3 reads TGTGCCAGCAGCTCGACAGGGGTCCTGGGCACCGGGGAGCTGTTTTTT.

This clone was observed a single time. J is TRBJ1-4 and V is TRBV6-1; D is unresolved. This CDR3 is built from 14 residues. Trimming pared 6 bases from V and 0 bases from J, leaving 8 bases between. Per germline, CDR1 MNHNS and CDR2 SASEGT. The CDR3: CASRNLATNEKLFF. The CDR3 nucleotides read TGTGCCAGCAGAAACCTAGCAACTAATGAAAAACTGTTTTTT.